Each of the 24 T cell receptor beta chains below was sequenced from the same sample in a study of patients and donors after allogeneic stem cell transplantation. Each CDR3 protein gets one entry after TCRdb re-called the RT-PCR reads with MiXCR. The sample carries 10,000 to 12,000 distinct CDR3 sequences, under 25% recorded once. The sequencing input was blood, either unsorted or a sorted T cell fraction (not recorded which). These receptors were obtained from a human donor who was either an allogeneic HSCT recipient or a stem cell or donor lymphocyte infusion donor (not recorded which). It is not recorded whose cells these are; they may come from a transplant donor.

The chain combines TRBV12-3 or TRBV12-4 with TRBJ1-1; D remains unclear. Trimming shortened V by 0 bases and J by 1 base, and 6 bases separated the two germline ends. The CDR3 loop spans 14 amino acids. The CDR3 loop is CASSLASPNTEAFF. Here the CDR3 DNA reads TGTGCCAGCAGTTTAGCCAGCCCGAACACTGAAGCTTTCTTT.

Here the CDR3 DNA reads TGTGCCAGCAGCTTGGCCTTCAGGGTATCCTACAATGAGCAGTTCTTC. It encodes CASSLAFRVSYNEQFF. This chain joins TRBV5-5 and TRBJ2-1; perhaps TRBD1 as D (5 bases). The CDR3 has 16 residues. In germline, CDR1 is SGHKS, CDR2 YYEKEE (reference sequence). With 0 bases removed from V and 1 base from J, the gap between germline ends came to 11 bases.

This clonotype occurred a few times. V gene TRBV25-1 combines with J gene TRBJ1-1; no clear D. V was cut by 1 base and J by 1 base, with 4 bases left in between. Germline-derived CDR1 and CDR2 are MGHDK and SYGVNS. The CDR3 is 13 amino acids. The CDR3 DNA follows: TGTGCCAGCAGTGAATTGGGGAACACTGAAGCTTTCTTT. It yields the protein CASSELGNTEAFF.

This clonotype turned up a few times. The V gene is TRBV18, the J gene TRBJ1-1; D remains unclear. CDR3 length: 13 amino acids. V lost 2 bases to trimming and J lost 6 bases, with 10 bases between them. The V gene's germline CDR1 is KGHSH and CDR2 LQKENI. The CDR3 protein is CASSPGQTPEAFF. The CDR3 nucleotides are TGTGCCAGCTCACCAGGTCAGACCCCTGAAGCTTTCTTT.

In its sample, this clonotype was seen many times. This rearrangement joins TRBV27 to TRBJ2-7; 9 bases are a match to TRBD1. The V segment lost 7 bases and the J segment 5 bases; nucleotides outside the gene matches: 12. CDR3 length: 15 amino acids. The V gene's germline CDR1 is MNHEY and CDR2 SMNVEV (reference sequence). CDR3 protein: CASKIRDRVMNEQYF. CDR3 bases: TGTGCCAGCAAGATCCGGGACAGGGTTATGAACGAGCAGTACTTC.

J is TRBJ2-7 and V is TRBV30; D may match TRBD1 or TRBD2 (6 bases each). From germline, CDR1 is GTSNPN and CDR2 SVGIG (reference sequence). The germline V and J ends were trimmed by 4 bases and 5 bases, with 18 bases remaining between them. The CDR3 is made up of 14 amino acids. The CDR3 coding sequence is TGTGCCTGGAAAGATCCGGGGGCAGTTAACGAGCAGTACTTC. Protein product: CAWKDPGAVNEQYF.

This clonotype rates as medium-sized. The CDR3, as DNA: TGTGCCAGCAGCTTACTAGGGAAGAACACTGAAGCTTTCTTT. This sequence encodes CASSLLGKNTEAFF. The chain recombines TRBV7-9 with TRBJ1-1; D gene uncertain. CDR1 SEHNR and CDR2 FQNEAQ come from the germline V gene (reference sequence). This CDR3 comprises 14 residues. Between the trimmed V and J ends, which lost 2 bases and 1 base, there was a span of 8 bases. The full variable domain, with the rest looked up from reference TRBV7-9 and TRBJ1-1, is DTGVSQNPRHKITKRGQNVTFRCDPISEHNRLYWYRQTLGQGPEFLTYFQNEAQLEKSRLLSDRFSAERPKGSFSTLEIQRTEQGDSAMYLCASSLLGKNTEAFFGQGTRLTVV.

The chain couples TRBV4-2 to TRBJ2-5; D is uncertain. The V gene lost 0 bases and the J gene lost 2 bases, with 4 bases spanning the gap. The CDR3 consists of 13 residues. Germline CDR1 is LGHNA and CDR2 is YNFKEQ. CDR3: CASSQEGQETQYF. The DNA for the CDR3 is TGTGCCAGCAGCCAAGAGGGTCAAGAGACCCAGTACTTC.

The chain employs TRBV7-8 and TRBJ1-5; D not resolved. Germline loops: CDR1 SGHVS, CDR2 FQNEAQ. Trimming shortened V by 0 bases and J by 12 bases, and 0 bases separated the two germline ends. The length of the CDR3 is 9 residues. CDR3 residues: CASSLAQHF. For the CDR3, the DNA is TGTGCCAGCAGCTTAGCCCAGCATTTT. Variable domain in full (rest from reference TRBV7-8 and TRBJ1-5): GAGVSQSPRYKVAKRGQDVALRCDPISGHVSLFWYQQALGQGPEFLTYFQNEAQLDKSGLPSDRFFAERPEGSVSTLKIQRTQQEDSAVYLCASSLAQHFGDGTRLSIL.

The chain has TRBV20-1 and TRBJ2-7; 7 nucleotides align to TRBD2. In germline, CDR1 is DFQATT, CDR2 SNEGSKA (reference sequence). Trimming at V came to 0 bases and at J to 5 bases, leaving 1 base not matched to a gene. The CDR3 covers 12 residues. CDR3 amino acids: CSARDRGDEQYF. The CDR3 DNA follows: TGCAGTGCTAGAGATCGGGGGGACGAGCAGTACTTC.

There are many counts of this clonotype. V usage is TRBV6-4 and J usage is TRBJ1-6; D call uncertain. The germline V gene encodes CDR1 MRHNA and CDR2 SNTAGT. The CDR3 totals 13 residues. Trimming took off 3 bases at V and 9 bases at J, with 9 bases between the two ends. The CDR3 sequence: CASSEVSGSPLHF. The CDR3 region has the DNA TGTGCCAGCAGTGAAGTGTCGGGTTCACCCCTCCACTTT.

This clonotype was seen only a few times. J is TRBJ1-2 and V is TRBV6-5; D gene unclear. Germline CDR1 MNHEY, CDR2 SVGAGI. This CDR3 spans 14 amino acids. V shed 5 bases and J shed 2 bases, with 12 bases lying between them. The CDR3 reads CASSKGNLNYGYTF. The CDR3 bases are TGTGCCAGCAGTAAGGGCAACTTGAACTATGGCTACACCTTC.

Concerning this clonotype itself: A much larger clonotype is one base distant, so this may be a read error. The chain recombines TRBV6-6 with TRBJ1-1; D is unclear. Per germline, CDR1 MNHNY and CDR2 SVGAGI (reference sequence). This CDR3 has 11 residues. The CDR3 is CASNYNTEAFF. As DNA, the CDR3 is TGTGCCAGCAATTACAACACTGAAGCTTTCTTT.

V gene TRBV28 combines with J gene TRBJ1-1; 7 bases line up with TRBD1. Germline CDR1 reads MDHEN; CDR2 reads SYDVKM. This CDR3 comprises 15 residues. Trimming took 5 bases from V and 1 from J; bases not matched to a gene: 7. The CDR3 DNA follows: TGTGCCAGCAGTCCCAGACAGGGCCGGAACACTGAAGCTTTCTTT. It translates to CASSPRQGRNTEAFF.

This clonotype turned up a few times. The V call is TRBV7-2, the J call TRBJ2-1, with 7 bases identical to TRBD2. The CDR3 loop spans 14 amino acids. V trimming: 2 bases; J trimming: 9 bases; junction bases outside the gene matches: 7. Germline loops: CDR1 SGHTA, CDR2 FQGNSA. The CDR3 DNA is TGTGCCAGCAGCTTACCCTATGGGGGGGGTGAGCAGTTCTTC. Its translation: CASSLPYGGGEQFF.

This clonotype was detected a few times. For the CDR3, the DNA is TGTGCCAGCAGCCAAGAAACCGGGTATGGCTACACCTTC. Protein sequence: CASSQETGYGYTF. V gene TRBV3-1 combines with J gene TRBJ1-2; no definite D call. Germline V gives CDR1 LGHDT, CDR2 YNNKEL (reference sequence). Trimming took 0 bases from V and 5 from J, leaving 7 bases between them. The CDR3 has 13 residues.

This clonotype showed up many times. CDR3 nucleotides: TGTGCCAGTAAGGCAAGATCCGGACAGGGAAGCAATCAGCCCCAGCATTTT. This translates into CASKARSGQGSNQPQHF. This rearrangement joins TRBV19 to TRBJ1-5; TRBD1 aligns across 8 bases. Unmatched junction bases numbered 12, after V lost 7 bases and J lost 1 base. CDR3 length: 17 residues. CDR1 is LNHDA and CDR2 is SQIVND in the germline V gene (reference sequence). Drawing the rest from reference TRBV19 and TRBJ1-5, the complete variable domain is DGGITQSPKYLFRKEGQNVTLSCEQNLNHDAMYWYRQDPGQGLRLIYYSQIVNDFQKGDIAEGYSVSREKKESFPLTVTSAQKNPTAFYLCASKARSGQGSNQPQHFGDGTRLSIL.

The chain employs TRBV4-3 and TRBJ2-1; D is ambiguous. The V gene lost 1 base and the J gene lost 2 bases, with 15 bases spanning the gap. CDR3 length: 17 residues. CDR1 is LGHNA, CDR2 YSLEER, per germline. The CDR3 is CASSQVLRALTYNEQFF. CDR3 DNA sequence: TGCGCCAGCAGCCAAGTTCTCCGGGCGCTGACCTACAATGAGCAGTTCTTC.

This clonotype was picked up many times. V usage is TRBV18 and J usage is TRBJ1-2; 8 positions agree with TRBD1. Trimming at V came to 2 bases and at J to 6 bases, leaving 11 bases not matched to a gene. Looked up from germline, CDR1 is KGHSH and CDR2 is LQKENI. The CDR3 is made up of 16 amino acids. Here the CDR3 reads CASSPEGRGRVDGYTF. CDR3 nucleotides: TGTGCCAGCTCACCAGAGGGCAGGGGGCGCGTTGATGGCTACACCTTC.

This clonotype was picked up a small number of times. This rearrangement joins TRBV5-1 to TRBJ2-2; 9 nucleotides match TRBD1. Germline loops: CDR1 SGHRS, CDR2 YFSETQ. CDR3 length equals 16 residues. Trimming at V came to 4 bases and at J to 4 bases, leaving 8 bases not matched to a gene. CDR3 protein: CASSKRDRVSTGELFF. The CDR3 DNA reads TGCGCCAGCAGCAAACGGGACAGGGTATCCACCGGGGAGCTGTTTTTT.

Relative to its sample, this clonotype is medium-sized. No conserved phenylalanine or tryptophan ends this CDR3, so it is likely a read error. No DNA is shown, since the ends of the CDR3 on it are uncertain; the CDR3 is the one TCRdb lists. This chain connects TRBV13 to TRBJ1-2; the DNA was not compared with TRBD1, the D call given in the table. The CDR3 is 12 amino acids long, termini counted. CDR1 and CDR2 from the germline V gene are PRHDT and FYEKMQ (reference sequence). CDR3 sequence reads: CASSLLGQVLTA.

The genes are TRBV27 and TRBJ2-3; possibly TRBD2 for D (6 bases). The CDR3 has 13 amino acids. Per the germline V gene, CDR1 is MNHEY and CDR2 is SMNVEV (reference sequence). The ends were cut back, 6 bases at V and 4 bases at J, with 11 bases in the middle. CDR3 region: CASRTPGADTQYF. CDR3 nucleotides: TGTGCCAGCAGAACCCCGGGGGCAGATACGCAGTATTTT.

The rearrangement links TRBV2 to TRBJ2-7; maybe TRBD2 (6 bases). V dropped 2 bases and J dropped 2 bases, with 10 bases sitting between them. Germline CDR1 and CDR2: SNHLY and FYNNEI. The CDR3 has 14 residues. The CDR3 here is CASSETGRPYEQYF. As DNA, the CDR3 is TGTGCCAGCAGTGAAACGGGGAGGCCCTACGAGCAGTACTTC.

This chain links TRBV29-1 with TRBJ2-5; no firm D call. Trimming took off 2 bases at V and 5 bases at J, with 12 bases between the two ends. The CDR3 is made up of 13 amino acids. Germline assignment: CDR1 SQVTM and CDR2 ANQGSEA. The chain's CDR3 is CSVELSAPETQYF. CDR3 DNA: TGCAGCGTTGAACTTTCTGCACCGGAGACCCAGTACTTC.